The entry below describes one T cell receptor (beta chain). The sample is drawn from a study of cytomegalovirus exposure and HLA in healthy donors. Trimming shortened V by 4 bases and J by 6 bases, and 4 bases separated the two germline ends. Germline V gene lookup returns CDR1 MNHEY and CDR2 SVGAGI. The CDR3 contains 11 residues. Repertoires were generated with immunoSEQ multiplex PCR, while TCRdb's copy carries only in-frame clones and drops some. There are around 94,000 clones in the sample; approximately 94% occur only once, and 0.7% to 0.9% lies in the top ten. The receptor comes from a woman between 18 and 29 years old in good health and CMV-seronegative. The sequenced sample was PBMCs. The V and J genes are TRBV6-5 and TRBJ2-1; no reliable D call. DNA for the CDR3: TGTGCCAGCAGTTCCATCAATGAGCAGTTCTTC. The encoded protein is CASSSINEQFF.